This T cell receptor (beta chain) emerged from a study of vaccination and CD4 T cells after COVID-19. Looking at the study overall: Investigators stimulated cells with overlapping spike peptides drawn from SARS-CoV-2, HCoV-NL63, HCoV-OC43 and HCoV-229E. General study results and limits: Median SARS-CoV-2-reactive clonotype numbers rose nonsignificantly, about 20 to 38. For convalescent patients, 304 of the 307 vaccine-specific clones analyzed were classified as spike mono-reactive.

Note on this clonotype: Its antigen is unidentified.

Cultured CD4+ T-cell DNA underwent Oncomine TCR Beta short-read sequencing. TCRdb passed the PCR reads through MiXCR, listing each CDR3 protein once. Here the sample spans just under 8,500 distinct CDR3 sequences, under 80% being singletons. Treatment specified: 10-day PBMC culture with coronavirus spike peptide pools or control peptides (ViraFEST assay). Sequenced material: CD4+ T cells from blood, cultured in vitro. The TCR sequence derives from a human donor who had recovered from COVID-19.

This chain's CDR3 is CASSLPGLAGAGGYTF. For the CDR3, the DNA is TGTGCCAGCAGCTTACCTGGGTTGGCAGGAGCGGGTGGCTACACCTTC. V is TRBV7-9 and J is TRBJ1-2; D is ambiguous. Trimming shortened V by 2 bases and J by 7 bases, and 20 bases separated the two germline ends. In germline, CDR1 is SEHNR, CDR2 FQNEAQ (reference sequence). The CDR3 is 16 amino acids.